Listed below are T cell receptor beta chains from one sample, sequenced in a study of T cells in Graves' hyperthyroidism and ophthalmopathy. TCRdb re-analysed the multiplex PCR reads in MiXCR, keeping a single row per CDR3 protein. This table holds about 590,000 distinct CDR3 sequences, approximately 14% found once. Material: blood. The receptors were sampled from a woman aged 30 to 39 with Graves' hyperthyroidism. Both conserved end residues are part of each CDR3. The order of the fields is CDR3 length, V gene, clone size, J gene, D gene, CDR3 protein, CDR3 DNA. The D gene is left open where the match is weak. Size tells how often a clone was seen (once, few, many) or the class of an expanded clone, and some rows leave it out.

13	TRBV30	NA	TRBJ2-7	NA	CAWSALLFYEQYF	TGTGCCTGGAGTGCCCTCCTTTTCTACGAGCAGTACTTC
14	TRBV27	many	TRBJ2-7	TRBD1	CASRKPGQGYEQYF	TGTGCCAGCAGGAAACCGGGACAGGGCTACGAGCAGTACTTC
15	TRBV5-1	many	TRBJ2-1	TRBD2	CASSLVRDYIKEQFF	TGCGCCAGCAGCTTGGTTCGGGACTATATAAAAGAGCAGTTCTTC
15	TRBV6-2/TRBV6-3	many	TRBJ1-5	TRBD1	CASSWGQATNQPQHF	TGTGCCAGCAGTTGGGGACAGGCAACGAATCAGCCCCAGCATTTT
13	TRBV28	many	TRBJ1-2	NA	CASSLTGNYGYTF	TGTGCCAGCAGCTTAACAGGGAACTATGGCTACACCTTC
15	TRBV6-1	NA	TRBJ2-1	TRBD2	CASSVLAGGPNEQFF	TGTGCCAGCAGTGTCCTAGCGGGAGGCCCCAATGAGCAGTTCTTC
15	TRBV20-1	many	TRBJ2-7	TRBD2	CSARGGSGVSYEQYF	TGCAGTGCTAGAGGCGGCAGCGGGGTCTCCTACGAGCAGTACTTC
17	TRBV6-1	NA	TRBJ2-1	NA	CASSPFFSGHLYNEQFF	TGTGCCAGCAGCCCCTTCTTTTCGGGACATCTCTACAATGAGCAGTTCTTC
15	TRBV6-1	few	TRBJ1-6	TRBD1	CASTTDRTYNSPLHF	TGTGCCAGCACCACGGACAGGACCTATAATTCACCCCTCCACTTT
16	TRBV27	NA	TRBJ1-4	NA	CASSFSRGGRAEKLFF	TGTGCCAGCAGTTTTTCTCGGGGGGGTCGGGCTGAAAAACTGTTTTTT
14	TRBV7-2	NA	TRBJ2-1	NA	CASSTDGNYNEQFF	TGTGCCAGCAGCACAGACGGGAATTACAATGAGCAGTTCTTC
16	TRBV7-2	NA	TRBJ2-1	TRBD2	CASSLPPGTSSREQFF	TGTGCCAGCAGCTTACCTCCCGGGACTAGTAGCCGGGAGCAGTTCTTC
16	TRBV7-9	few	TRBJ2-7	NA	CASSRHSGGFTYEQYF	TGTGCCAGCAGCCGGCATAGCGGAGGGTTCACCTACGAGCAGTACTTC
14	TRBV5-1	many	TRBJ2-7	TRBD1	CASSPDREGTEQYF	TGCGCCAGCAGCCCGGACAGGGAAGGGACCGAGCAGTACTTC
11	TRBV2	NA	TRBJ1-1	NA	CASIRYDEAFF	TGTGCCAGCATCCGGTATGATGAAGCTTTCTTT
16	TRBV12-3/TRBV12-4	many	TRBJ2-3	NA	CASSLAVRGAGDTQYF	TGTGCCAGCAGTTTAGCAGTTAGGGGGGCGGGAGATACGCAGTATTTT
12	TRBV30	few	TRBJ1-6	NA	CAWSVNNSPLHF	TGTGCCTGGAGTGTTAATAATTCACCCCTCCACTTT
15	TRBV5-1	NA	TRBJ2-7	TRBD2	CASSLEASGPPEQYF	TGCGCCAGCAGCTTGGAGGCTAGCGGTCCCCCCGAGCAGTACTTC
17	TRBV11-2	once	TRBJ2-1	NA	CASSLGAGEDYYNEQFF	TGTGCCAGCAGCTTAGGGGCGGGTGAGGACTACTACAATGAGCAGTTCTTC
15	TRBV5-1	NA	TRBJ2-1	TRBD2	CASGVTSGSYNEQFF	TGCGCCAGCGGCGTTACTAGCGGGAGCTACAATGAGCAGTTCTTC
16	TRBV5-6	NA	TRBJ2-5	NA	CASSLGVGQGWETQYF	TGTGCCAGCAGCTTGGGGGTTGGGCAGGGCTGGGAGACCCAGTACTTC
19	TRBV20-1	few	TRBJ2-2	TRBD2	CSARDGSIGVSGRTGELFF	TGCAGTGCTAGAGATGGCTCAATCGGGGTTAGCGGGAGGACCGGGGAGCTGTTTTTT
17	TRBV19	many	TRBJ1-1	NA	CASSIEWPGGLNTEAFF	TGTGCCAGTAGTATAGAATGGCCCGGGGGGTTGAACACTGAAGCTTTCTTT
15	TRBV20-1	many	TRBJ2-7	TRBD2	CSARSGRESSYEQYF	TGCAGTGCTAGAAGCGGGAGGGAGAGCTCCTACGAGCAGTACTTC
15	TRBV5-1	NA	TRBJ1-6	TRBD1	CASSLEGQSASPLHF	TGCGCCAGCAGCTTGGAGGGACAGTCTGCCTCACCCCTCCACTTT
13	TRBV19	few	TRBJ1-5	NA	CASGLLGNHPQHF	TGTGCCAGCGGGCTGTTGGGCAATCACCCCCAGCATTTT
15	TRBV5-1	NA	TRBJ1-4	NA	CASSLAPGYNEKLFF	TGCGCCAGCAGCTTGGCTCCAGGATATAATGAAAAACTGTTTTTT
15	TRBV7-2	many	TRBJ2-1	NA	CASSLAGQVYNEQFF	TGTGCCAGCAGCTTAGCAGGGCAAGTCTACAATGAGCAGTTCTTC
19	TRBV19	NA	TRBJ2-1	TRBD2	CASSIWGWASGKYYNEQSF	TGTGCCAGTAGTATTTGGGGTTGGGCTAGCGGGAAATACTACAATGAGCAGTCCTTC
10	TRBV20-1	many	TRBJ2-3	NA	CSVFANTQYF	TGCAGTGTTTTCGCGAATACGCAGTATTTT
14	TRBV30	NA	TRBJ1-2	NA	CAWSYTGQGYGYTF	TGTGCCTGGAGTTACACGGGACAAGGCTATGGCTACACCTTC
18	TRBV15	many	TRBJ2-3	TRBD1	CATSRDRPSRDRRDTQYF	TGTGCCACCAGCAGAGATCGCCCCTCCCGGGACAGACGAGATACGCAGTATTTT
15	TRBV24-1	many	TRBJ2-1	NA	CATSEGLSSYNEQFF	TGTGCCACCAGTGAGGGGCTTAGCTCCTACAATGAGCAGTTCTTC
13	TRBV5-1	few	TRBJ2-7	NA	CASSLLENHEQYF	TGCGCCAGCAGCTTACTGGAAAACCACGAGCAGTACTTC
16	TRBV28	NA	TRBJ2-7	NA	CASSSHRGTSSYEQYF	TGTGCCAGCAGTTCCCATAGAGGAACTAGCTCCTACGAGCAGTACTTC
17	TRBV27	few	TRBJ1-5	NA	CASTSIQGIYSNQPQHF	TGTGCCAGCACTAGCATCCAGGGGATTTATAGCAATCAGCCCCAGCATTTT
14	TRBV7-2	many	TRBJ2-7	NA	CASSLGWATHEQYF	TGTGCCAGCAGCTTGGGGTGGGCTACACACGAGCAGTACTTC
18	TRBV5-1	many	TRBJ2-1	TRBD2	CASSWGTSGAISYNEQFF	TGCGCCAGCAGCTGGGGGACTAGCGGAGCCATCTCCTACAATGAGCAGTTCTTC